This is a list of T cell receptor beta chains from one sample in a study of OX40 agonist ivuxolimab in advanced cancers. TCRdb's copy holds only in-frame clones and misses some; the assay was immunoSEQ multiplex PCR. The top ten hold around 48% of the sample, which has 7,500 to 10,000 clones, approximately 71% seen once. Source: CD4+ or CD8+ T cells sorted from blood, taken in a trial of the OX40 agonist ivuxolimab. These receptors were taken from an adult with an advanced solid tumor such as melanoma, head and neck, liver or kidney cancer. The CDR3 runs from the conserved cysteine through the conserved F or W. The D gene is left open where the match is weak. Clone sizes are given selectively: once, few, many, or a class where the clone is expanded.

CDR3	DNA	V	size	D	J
CASSSGANEQYF	TGTGCCAGCAGCTCAGGGGCGAACGAGCAGTACTTC	TRBV7-7	NA	NA	TRBJ2-7
CASSNPLAQGAPGEQFF	TGTGCCAGCAGCAACCCCTTGGCACAGGGGGCTCCGGGTGAGCAGTTCTTC	TRBV16	NA	TRBD1	TRBJ2-1
CASSLTGMRGDTQYF	TGTGCCAGCAGCTTGACAGGGATGAGGGGAGATACGCAGTATTTT	TRBV13	hyperexpanded	TRBD1	TRBJ2-3
CASSQATGRYSNQPQHF	TGTGCCAGCAGCCAAGCTACAGGGCGGTATAGCAATCAGCCCCAGCATTTT	TRBV4-2	medium-sized	NA	TRBJ1-5
CASSPPSRPYTEAFF	TGTGCCAGCAGCCCCCCGTCCAGGCCCTACACTGAAGCTTTCTTT	TRBV5-6	NA	NA	TRBJ1-1
CAGEGGDSGANVLTF	TGTGCCGGGGAGGGAGGAGACTCTGGGGCCAACGTCCTGACTTTC	TRBV6-1	NA	TRBD2	TRBJ2-6
CASSEQGPSDHSPLHF	TGTGCCAGCAGTGAACAGGGCCCATCTGACCATTCACCCCTCCACTTT	TRBV2	NA	NA	TRBJ1-6
CASRGLGQLEKLFF	TGTGCCAGCAGAGGTTTGGGGCAGCTTGAAAAACTGTTTTTT	TRBV6-1	NA	NA	TRBJ1-4
CASSPPGQGIYGYTF	TGTGCCAGCAGTCCTCCGGGACAGGGCATTTATGGCTACACCTTC	TRBV27	few	TRBD1	TRBJ1-2
CASSLGRNTEAFF	TGTGCCAGCAGCTTGGGACGGAACACTGAAGCTTTCTTT	TRBV5-8	NA	NA	TRBJ1-1
CASSLGIMSNQPQHF	TGCGCCAGCAGCCTCGGAATCATGAGCAATCAGCCCCAGCATTTT	TRBV4-1	NA	NA	TRBJ1-5
CASRPGTSSRPTDTQYF	TGTGCCAGCAGGCCGGGTACTAGTTCGAGGCCCACAGATACGCAGTATTTT	TRBV27	NA	NA	TRBJ2-3
CASSSRGNGFEAFF	TGTGCCAGCAGCTCCAGGGGGAATGGTTTTGAAGCTTTCTTT	TRBV11-3	NA	TRBD1	TRBJ1-1
CSAGPRAYSYF	TGCAGTGCCGGCCCGAGGGCTTATTCGTACTTC	TRBV20-1	NA	NA	TRBJ2-5
CASSDQDGGDGYTF	TGTGCCAGCAGCGACCAGGACGGGGGAGATGGCTACACCTTC	TRBV9	once	NA	TRBJ1-2
CASSSREATNYGYTF	TGTGCCAGCAGCTCCCGGGAGGCCACTAACTATGGCTACACCTTC	TRBV5-5	medium-sized	NA	TRBJ1-2
CASSLGGLAEETQYF	TGTGCCAGCAGCTTAGGGGGACTAGCGGAAGAGACCCAGTACTTC	TRBV7-9	NA	TRBD2	TRBJ2-5
CSVEDLGALWKYF	TGCAGCGTTGAAGATCTGGGGGCCCTGTGGAAGTATTTT	TRBV29-1	NA	NA	TRBJ2-3
CASSQGREIPPYTGELFF	TGTGCCAGCAGCCAAGGTCGCGAAATCCCCCCTTACACCGGGGAGCTGTTTTTT	TRBV4-2	medium-sized	NA	TRBJ2-2
CASSHFEEGEQFF	TGTGCCAGCAGCCACTTCGAGGAGGGGGAGCAGTTCTTC	TRBV7-3	NA	NA	TRBJ2-1
CASSYASSGDGYTF	TGTGCCAGCAGTTACGCTTCAAGTGGGGATGGCTACACCTTC	TRBV27	NA	NA	TRBJ1-2
CASNPRGLDQPQHF	TGTGCCAGCAATCCCAGGGGGCTGGACCAGCCCCAGCATTTT	TRBV6-5	NA	TRBD1	TRBJ1-5